The next 22 T cell receptor beta chains were all read from a single sample in a study of identical twins. TCRdb reanalysed the 5' RACE reads using MiXCR and keeps one entry per CDR3 protein. The sample shows around 670,000 distinct CDR3 sequences, around 6% of them seen only once. Source material: naive T cells sorted from blood. The receptors originated from a man between 18 and 29 years old in good health.

This rearrangement joins TRBV28 to TRBJ2-6; perhaps TRBD2 as D (6 bases). V was cut by 6 bases and J by 2 bases, with 8 bases left in between. The germline CDR1 and CDR2 sequences are MDHEN and SYDVKM. CDR3 length equals 14 residues. CDR3 loop: CASRGGAGANVLTF. The CDR3 nucleotides are TGTGCCAGCAGAGGCGGGGCTGGGGCCAACGTCCTGACTTTC.

This clonotype was seen many times. This chain links TRBV12-3 or TRBV12-4 with TRBJ1-2, with D maybe TRBD1 (5 bases). The V gene lost 0 bases and the J gene lost 7 bases, with 15 bases spanning the gap. The CDR3 runs to 15 residues. The CDR3, as DNA: TGTGCCAGCAGTTTAGCCGTCACAGGACGGGGTGGCTACACCTTC. This codes for CASSLAVTGRGGYTF.

Only a few counts were recorded for this clonotype. The chain recombines TRBV20-1 with TRBJ2-7, with TRBD2 matching 8 bases. The V and J ends lost 7 bases and 5 bases, in that order; junction bases with no gene match: 10. CDR3 length: 13 residues. Germline V gene data show CDR1 as DFQATT and CDR2 as SNEGSKA (reference sequence). The CDR3 protein is CSGEAGEIHEQYF. CDR3 DNA: TGCAGTGGTGAAGCGGGAGAAATTCACGAGCAGTACTTC.

This clonotype was seen at least ten times. V gene TRBV12-3 or TRBV12-4 combines with J gene TRBJ1-5; tentative D call: TRBD1 (6 bases). This CDR3 spans 16 amino acids. Between the trimmed V and J ends, which lost 4 bases and 2 bases, there was a span of 15 bases. The CDR3 DNA follows: TGTGCCAGCAGTTCACAGGGCCACTTTGGCAATCAGCCCCAGCATTTT. Its protein product is CASSSQGHFGNQPQHF.

This clonotype was recorded at least ten times. The chain carries TRBV28 and TRBJ2-3; a possible D gene is TRBD2 (6 bases). This CDR3 contains 14 residues. Germline CDR1 and CDR2: MDHEN and SYDVKM. Trimming removed 2 bases at V and 2 bases at J, with 8 bases between. CDR3 residues: CASSLGGNTDTQYF. The CDR3 bases are TGTGCCAGCAGTTTAGGGGGGAACACAGATACGCAGTATTTT.

Only a few counts were recorded for this clonotype. CDR3: CAISSGTANSGNTIYF. The CDR3 nucleotides are TGTGCCATCTCCTCCGGGACGGCAAACTCTGGAAACACCATATATTTT. V is TRBV10-3 and J is TRBJ1-3; D may be TRBD1 (5 bases). The V and J ends lost 8 bases and 0 bases respectively, with 17 bases between them. The CDR3 runs 16 residues. CDR1 is ENHRY, CDR2 SYGVKD, per germline.

In its sample, this clonotype was seen a few times. The chain employs TRBV28 and TRBJ2-4; D is ambiguous. From germline, CDR1 is MDHEN and CDR2 SYDVKM. V gave up 5 bases and J gave up 1 base, with 12 bases separating them. The CDR3 consists of 15 residues. The CDR3 DNA reads TGTGCCAGCAGTCCGGGCGTTACGGCCAAAAACATTCAGTACTTC. This codes for CASSPGVTAKNIQYF.

This clonotype was observed at least ten times. The V gene is TRBV5-1, the J gene TRBJ1-6, with D perhaps matching TRBD1 (5 bases). CDR1 is SGHRS and CDR2 is YFSETQ in the germline V gene. The V gene lost 5 bases and the J gene lost 10 bases, with 16 bases spanning the gap. The CDR3 has 14 amino acids. The DNA of the CDR3 is TGCGCCAGCAGGCCTACTTTTAAGGGGTCACCCCTCCACTTT. This encodes CASRPTFKGSPLHF.

V usage is TRBV3-1 and J usage is TRBJ1-2, with a tentative D call TRBD1 (6 bases). The germline gives CDR1 LGHDT, CDR2 YNNKEL (reference sequence). With 3 bases removed from V and 7 bases from J, the gap between germline ends came to 15 bases. The CDR3 consists of 14 residues. CDR3 nucleotide sequence: TGTGCCAGCAGCCACCGGGACATTGGCGGTGGCTACACCTTC. This encodes CASSHRDIGGGYTF.

This clonotype has more than one count but fewer than ten. The chain couples TRBV7-2 to TRBJ2-7; D is perhaps TRBD2 (6 bases). Trimming stripped 7 bases from V and 7 bases from J, with 14 bases between. The CDR3 contains 12 residues. Germline CDR1 reads SGHTA; CDR2 reads FQGNSA. In nucleotides, the CDR3 is TGTGCCAGCAACATCGGGACTGGGGAGCAGTACTTC. It codes for CASNIGTGEQYF.

The chain links TRBV11-2 to TRBJ2-2; 8 bases map to TRBD1. The CDR3 runs 17 residues. V shed 5 bases, J shed 5 bases, and the junction held 13 bases outside the gene matches. Germline V gene sequence: CDR1 SGHAT, CDR2 FQNNGV. The CDR3 sequence is CASSQKPGQARTGELFF. In DNA, the CDR3 is TGTGCCAGCAGCCAAAAACCGGGACAGGCAAGAACCGGGGAGCTGTTTTTT.

The V gene is TRBV29-1, the J gene TRBJ1-1; D gene ambiguous. The V gene lost 7 bases and the J gene lost 3 bases, with 15 bases spanning the gap. Germline CDR1 and CDR2: SQVTM and ANQGSEA. The CDR3 has 13 amino acids. The CDR3 DNA reads as TGCAGCGCCACCCCGGGCCGTTACACTGAAGCTTTCTTT. Translation gives CSATPGRYTEAFF.

The table lists this clonotype with many counts. The chain employs TRBV6-2 or TRBV6-3 and TRBJ2-3, with unresolved D. V lost 4 bases and J 4 bases, leaving 3 bases between the germline ends. Looked up from germline, CDR1 is MNHEY and CDR2 is SVGEGT. This CDR3 contains 11 residues. CDR3 in amino acids: CASSSSDTQYF. As DNA, the CDR3 is TGTGCCAGCAGTTCCTCAGATACGCAGTATTTT.

The chain has TRBV6-4 and TRBJ1-2, with 9 bases that match TRBD1. Germline-derived CDR1 and CDR2 are MRHNA and SNTAGT. V lost 6 bases and J lost 8; bases outside the gene matches: 10. The CDR3 contains 14 residues. CDR3 protein: CASRLDRGSIGYTF. The CDR3 DNA reads as TGTGCCAGCAGACTCGACAGGGGGAGTATCGGCTACACCTTC.

This clonotype was detected many times. The chain uses TRBV12-3 or TRBV12-4 and TRBJ2-5; tentative D call: TRBD2 (6 bases). V was clipped by 6 bases and J by 5 bases, with 10 bases between them. This CDR3 contains 12 residues. This CDR3 is CASRWGTETQYF. In DNA form, the CDR3 reads TGTGCCAGCAGATGGGGGACTGAGACCCAGTACTTC.

This clonotype was seen only a few times. The genes are TRBV2 and TRBJ2-7; a possible D gene is TRBD1 (6 bases). The germline CDR1 and CDR2 sequences are SNHLY and FYNNEI. CDR3 length equals 18 residues. The V end lost 2 bases, the J end lost 6 bases, and 26 bases lay between the germline ends. In DNA, the CDR3 is TGTGCCAGCAGTGAAACACGGGACAAAGGGCTGCTGCGCCTCGAGCAGTACTTC. Amino acids: CASSETRDKGLLRLEQYF.

This clonotype was observed at least ten times. The chain combines TRBV29-1 with TRBJ1-2, with D possibly TRBD1 on 5 matching bases. This CDR3 is 13 amino acids long. The V and J ends lost 6 bases and 4 bases respectively, with 15 bases between them. CDR1 and CDR2 (germline): SQVTM, ANQGSEA. DNA of the CDR3: TGCAGCGTGGCGGGACTGAACCTCTATGGCTACACCTTC. Translated: CSVAGLNLYGYTF.

This clonotype was detected ten times or more. The CDR3 loop is CASSLVAASYEQYF. For the CDR3, the DNA is TGTGCCAGCAGCTTAGTAGCGGCCTCCTACGAGCAGTACTTC. The genes are TRBV7-2 and TRBJ2-7; weak D call: TRBD2 (6 bases). The CDR3 totals 14 residues. The V and J ends lost 1 base and 0 bases respectively, with 7 bases between them. The V gene's germline CDR1 is SGHTA and CDR2 FQGNSA.

There are many counts of this clonotype. The gene calls are TRBV20-1 and TRBJ2-7; 10 bases align to TRBD2. The CDR3 covers 15 residues. CDR1 and CDR2 (germline): DFQATT, SNEGSKA (reference sequence). V shed 1 base, J shed 4 bases, and the junction held 7 bases outside the gene matches. In nucleotides, the CDR3 is TGCAGTGCTAGAGGTCCTAGCGGGAGTAGGTACGAGCAGTACTTC. Its translation: CSARGPSGSRYEQYF.

This clonotype appeared many times. The V and J genes are TRBV25-1 and TRBJ2-7; 8 bases agree with TRBD2. The CDR3 contains 16 residues. The germline gives CDR1 MGHDK, CDR2 SYGVNS. V shed 1 base, J shed 2 bases, and the junction held 7 bases outside the gene matches. The DNA of the CDR3 is TGTGCCAGCAGTGAATCTAGCGGGCCTCTAACCTACGAGCAGTACTTC. It yields the protein CASSESSGPLTYEQYF.

This clonotype was seen a handful of times. The chain combines TRBV29-1 with TRBJ2-5, with a weak D call TRBD1 (6 bases). The CDR3 runs 13 residues. Deletions cut 7 bases from V and 4 bases from J, with 16 bases between. The germline CDR1 and CDR2 sequences are SQVTM and ANQGSEA. The CDR3 DNA reads as TGCAGCGCAGGGGCCCCAAGAGGAGAGACCCAGTACTTC. Its translation is CSAGAPRGETQYF.

This clonotype was counted only a few times. V is TRBV4-3 and J is TRBJ2-1; TRBD2 agrees at 12 bases. The CDR3 length is 17 residues. V shed 0 bases and J 5 bases; nucleotides not matched to a gene: 5. The germline gives CDR1 LGHNA, CDR2 YSLEER. The chain's CDR3 is CASSQDFGTSGHNEQFF. CDR3 bases: TGCGCCAGCAGCCAAGATTTTGGGACTAGCGGGCACAATGAGCAGTTCTTC.